A single sample gave rise to the 18 T cell receptor beta chains below, sequenced in a study of blood T cell repertoires in COVID-19. Clones were sequenced by immunoSEQ multiplex PCR, and TCRdb holds only the in-frame ones, with some missing. Here the sample spans about 320,000 clones, more than 90% being singletons. Sequenced sample: PBMCs or T cells enriched from blood (not recorded which). Source of these receptors: a man between 60 and 75 years old who had recovered from COVID-19.

A few counts support this clone. As DNA, the CDR3 is TGTGCCAGCAGTTTATCGAACCGGGGGGGCCCAGATACGCAGTATTTT. This encodes CASSLSNRGGPDTQYF. The rearrangement links TRBV27 to TRBJ2-3, with 8 bases that match TRBD2. J gave up 4 bases and V 0 bases, and 6 bases lay outside the gene matches. Germline CDR1 and CDR2: MNHEY and SMNVEV (reference sequence). The CDR3 consists of 16 residues.

The sample holds one count of this clone. In DNA form, the CDR3 reads TGTGCCAGCAGCCTCGCGTCTGGGACAGGGGGCTACGAGCAGTACTTC. The encoded protein is CASSLASGTGGYEQYF. V and J are TRBV27 and TRBJ2-7, with 11 bases that match TRBD1. The J segment lost 3 bases and the V segment lost 6 bases, leaving 10 bases of the junction unmatched. The CDR3 extends over 16 amino acids. CDR1 MNHEY and CDR2 SMNVEV come from the germline V gene (reference sequence).

The rearrangement links TRBV6-5 to TRBJ1-1, with 9 bases that match TRBD1. The V segment lost 5 bases and the J segment 7 bases; nucleotides outside the gene matches: 8. The germline gives CDR1 MNHEY, CDR2 SVGAGI. The CDR3 covers 14 residues. CDR3 DNA sequence: TGTGCCAGCAGTCGCGGCGGGACAGGGATTGAAGCTTTCTTT. Translation gives CASSRGGTGIEAFF.

The chain links TRBV27 to TRBJ1-5; the match to TRBD1 covers 8 bases. The CDR3 is made up of 17 amino acids. V lost 4 bases and J lost 6; bases outside the gene matches: 14. Germline lookup yields CDR1 MNHEY and CDR2 SMNVEV (reference sequence). CDR3 nucleotides: TGTGCCAGCAGTTCAGGACAGGGCCCCGGATTCCGTCAGCCCCAGCATTTT. It specifies CASSSGQGPGFRQPQHF.

The rearrangement uses TRBV19 and TRBJ2-2, with unresolved D. The CDR3 is made up of 12 amino acids. Germline loops: CDR1 LNHDA, CDR2 SQIVND (reference sequence). V shed 3 bases and J shed 3 bases, with 2 bases lying between them. The CDR3 loop is CASSIYTGELFF. In nucleotides, the CDR3 is TGTGCCAGTAGTATCTACACCGGGGAGCTGTTTTTT.

The V call is TRBV6-5, the J call TRBJ2-2; D may be TRBD2 (5 bases). Trimming stripped 7 bases from V and 4 bases from J, with 16 bases between. The CDR3 extends over 15 amino acids. Germline V gene data show CDR1 as MNHEY and CDR2 as SVGAGI. CDR3 nucleotides: TGTGCCAGCAAGAACCCGGGAATTTCCACCGGGGAGCTGTTTTTT. Amino acid sequence: CASKNPGISTGELFF.

V is TRBV5-4 and J is TRBJ2-7; the match to TRBD1 covers 8 bases. Germline V gene sequence: CDR1 SGHNT, CDR2 YYREEE (reference sequence). Trimming cost V 4 bases and J 6 bases; bases outside gene matches: 6. The CDR3 is 13 residues long. CDR3 nucleotide sequence: TGTGCCAGCAGCCCGGACAGGGTCGGCGAGCAGTACTTC. Its translation is CASSPDRVGEQYF.

This chain connects TRBV6-1 to TRBJ1-1; the D is unclear. Germline loops: CDR1 MNHNS, CDR2 SASEGT. The V and J ends lost 2 bases and 2 bases respectively, with 3 bases between them. This CDR3 contains 12 residues. The CDR3 sequence is CASSEPNTEAFF. The CDR3 bases are TGTGCCAGCAGTGAACCTAACACTGAAGCTTTCTTT.

This clone was recorded only once. The chain carries TRBV24-1 and TRBJ2-1; possibly TRBD1 for D (6 bases). The V gene's germline CDR1 is KGHDR and CDR2 SFDVKD. The V end lost 4 bases, the J end lost 8 bases, and 17 bases lay between the germline ends. CDR3 length equals 15 residues. CDR3 amino acids: CATSDPGRGNDEQFF. In nucleotides, the CDR3 is TGTGCCACCAGTGACCCGGGCAGGGGCAACGATGAGCAGTTCTTC.

About this clone: The same CDR3 arises from other DNA sequences in this sample as well. The chain combines TRBV30 with TRBJ1-5; no definite D call. This CDR3 is 13 amino acids long. V was shortened by 0 bases and J by 2 bases, with 5 bases between the two germline ends. The germline V gene has CDR1 GTSNPN and CDR2 SVGIG (reference sequence). CDR3: CAWSVLGNQPQHF. CDR3 coding DNA: TGTGCCTGGAGTGTACTCGGCAATCAGCCCCAGCATTTT.

The chain uses TRBV20-1 and TRBJ2-1; TRBD1 matches 8 bases. The germline CDR1 and CDR2 sequences are DFQATT and SNEGSKA (reference sequence). The CDR3 is 15 residues long. Trimming removed 3 bases from V and 0 bases from J; junction bases left unmatched: 4. CDR3 in DNA: TGCAGTGCTAGTGTTACAGGGGGCTCCTACAATGAGCAGTTCTTC. It specifies CSASVTGGSYNEQFF.

The V and J genes are TRBV5-6 and TRBJ2-3, with 7 positions matching TRBD2. The CDR3 is 16 residues long. Trimming cost V 0 bases and J 0 bases; bases outside gene matches: 4. Germline V gene sequence: CDR1 SGHDT, CDR2 YYEEEE. The CDR3 DNA reads as TGTGCCAGCAGCTTGGGCCGGGACTATAGCACAGATACGCAGTATTTT. The encoded protein is CASSLGRDYSTDTQYF.

V and J are TRBV5-1 and TRBJ2-5; D may be TRBD2 (5 bases). V lost 6 bases and J lost 2, with 23 bases in between. The CDR3 is made up of 17 amino acids. Germline CDR1 reads SGHRS; CDR2 reads YFSETQ. CDR3 coding DNA: TGCGCCAGCACCCGGGATCGGGTGGGAATACGACAAGAGACCCAGTACTTC. Translation: CASTRDRVGIRQETQYF. Filled out from reference TRBV5-1 and TRBJ2-5, the complete variable domain reads KAGVTQTPRYLIKTRGQQVTLSCSPISGHRSVSWYQQTPGQGLQFLFEYFSETQRNKGNFPGRFSGRQFSNSRSEMNVSTLELGDSALYLCASTRDRVGIRQETQYFGPGTRLLVL.

The chain carries TRBV21-1 and TRBJ2-1; the D call of TRBD2 is as the table states it, not checked on the DNA. TRBV21-1 is recorded as a pseudogene. The CDR3 is made up of 17 amino acids. The CDR3 is CASSKAGRTGGTNEQFF. The CDR3 DNA reads as TGTGCCAGCAGCAAAGCTGGGAGGACGGGAGGAACGAATGAGCAGTTCTTC.

V and J are TRBV5-6 and TRBJ1-2; no reliable D call. CDR3 size: 17 residues. CDR1 and CDR2 (germline): SGHDT, YYEEEE. Trimming left V 0 bases short and J 2 bases short, with 17 bases between. CDR3 loop: CASSLARVAQKNYGYTF. CDR3 nucleotides: TGTGCCAGCAGCTTGGCCCGGGTCGCGCAGAAAAACTATGGCTACACCTTC.

The rearrangement uses TRBV29-1 and TRBJ2-1; the match to TRBD2 covers 9 bases. The J segment lost 8 bases and the V segment lost 3 bases, leaving 8 bases of the junction unmatched. Germline V gives CDR1 SQVTM, CDR2 ANQGSEA. CDR3 length: 14 residues. The CDR3 reads CSVDNSGSLDEQFF. DNA for the CDR3: TGCAGCGTTGATAATAGCGGGAGTCTGGATGAGCAGTTCTTC.

This clone was picked up a small number of times. The CDR3 sequence: CASSFRPLGSRTGELFF. In DNA, the CDR3 is TGTGCCAGCAGCTTCCGACCCCTTGGGAGTCGAACCGGGGAGCTGTTTTTT. The chain carries TRBV7-9 and TRBJ2-2, with D perhaps TRBD2 (5 bases). The V and J ends lost 3 bases and 5 bases respectively, with 19 bases between them. The CDR3 has 17 amino acids. Looked up from germline, CDR1 is SEHNR and CDR2 is FQNEAQ (reference sequence).

The rearrangement joins TRBV4-2 to TRBJ1-5; D unclear. The ends were cut back, 1 base at V and 6 bases at J, with 7 bases in the middle. CDR3 size: 13 residues. The germline V gene encodes CDR1 LGHNA and CDR2 YNFKEQ. The CDR3 loop is CASSQALSQPQHF. In nucleotides, the CDR3 is TGTGCCAGCAGCCAAGCCTTGAGTCAGCCCCAGCATTTT.